The rows below give T cell receptor beta chains drawn from one sample of a study of OX40 agonist ivuxolimab in advanced cancers. Repertoires were generated with immunoSEQ multiplex PCR, while TCRdb's copy carries only in-frame clones and drops some. The sample consists of roughly 40,000 clones, approximately 86% of them appearing once. The source material was CD4+ or CD8+ T cells sorted from blood, sampled in a trial of the OX40 agonist ivuxolimab. The receptors were sampled from an adult with an advanced solid tumor such as melanoma, head and neck, liver or kidney cancer. The conserved cysteine and the conserved F or W are not part of the CDR3 here.

j_gene: TRBJ2-7
v_gene: TRBV27
CDR3aa: ASSLRSPPREQY

j_gene: TRBJ2-1
v_gene: TRBV6-1
CDR3aa: ASTPRGGYYNEQF

j_gene: TRBJ2-7
v_gene: TRBV6-5
CDR3aa: ASSYSLAETYEQY

j_gene: TRBJ1-2
v_gene: TRBV11-3
CDR3aa: ASSLGGHIIYGYT

j_gene: TRBJ1-2
v_gene: TRBV9
CDR3aa: ASSENDAFGRANYGYT

j_gene: TRBJ1-3
v_gene: TRBV9
CDR3aa: ASSGSGVSGNTIY

j_gene: TRBJ2-3
v_gene: TRBV27
CDR3aa: ASGRKITDTQY

j_gene: TRBJ2-7
v_gene: TRBV11-2
CDR3aa: ASSPGPSYEQY

j_gene: TRBJ2-7
v_gene: TRBV4-3
CDR3aa: ASSQAWTGAGNEQY

j_gene: TRBJ1-5
v_gene: TRBV4-2
CDR3aa: ASSQDQGRDQPQH

j_gene: TRBJ2-6
v_gene: TRBV10-2
CDR3aa: ASKKGGLPSGANVLT

j_gene: TRBJ2-2
v_gene: TRBV27
CDR3aa: ASSFRLGGGELF

j_gene: TRBJ2-7
v_gene: TRBV14
CDR3aa: ASSQIYGRAYEQY

j_gene: TRBJ1-1
v_gene: TRBV27
CDR3aa: ASSLGYNTEAF

j_gene: TRBJ2-5
v_gene: TRBV19
CDR3aa: ASSIVAGNRETQY

j_gene: TRBJ1-1
v_gene: TRBV7-7
CDR3aa: ASSLDGRMNTEAF

j_gene: TRBJ2-7
v_gene: TRBV7-8
CDR3aa: ASSSGTGNEQY

j_gene: TRBJ2-2
v_gene: TRBV6-5
CDR3aa: ASSYSIGSGELF

j_gene: TRBJ2-1
v_gene: TRBV6-5
CDR3aa: ASSMGQGVWNEQF

j_gene: TRBJ2-7
v_gene: TRBV30
CDR3aa: AWRGLAEEQY

j_gene: TRBJ1-5
v_gene: TRBV7-3
CDR3aa: ALRWLGLSRQPQH

j_gene: TRBJ2-7
v_gene: TRBV30
CDR3aa: AWSVLTGLNEQY